This entry features one TCR beta chain sequence. The antigen is not known. Per germline, CDR1 SQVTM and CDR2 ANQGSEA. The CDR3 consists of 15 residues. J lost 8 bases, V lost 6 bases, and 13 bases had no gene match. This specimen comes from a study of T cells in Graves' hyperthyroidism and ophthalmopathy. The CDR3 regions of TCR beta were amplified from RNA transcripts. Primed by the HTBI set, a first-round RT-PCR was run on the TCR CDR3. TCRdb reanalysed the multiplex PCR reads using MiXCR and keeps one entry per CDR3 protein. This table holds 500,000 to 750,000 distinct CDR3 sequences, approximately 15% found once. Overall study results and limits: A model built on 13 V-J features separated ophthalmopathy from stable hyperthyroidism.

The receptor's source is a young woman with Graves' hyperthyroidism. The source material was blood. The chain joins TRBV29-1 to TRBJ2-1; TRBD1 matches at 10 bases. CDR3 DNA sequence: TGCAGCGTCCTGCGACCGGGACAGGGGCTTTATGAGCAGTTCTTC. Translating gives CSVLRPGQGLYEQFF.